Below, one T cell receptor beta chain is given with its context. This specimen belongs to a study of blood T cell repertoires in COVID-19. Study overall: Acute and convalescent COVID-19 specimens originated in the United States, Italy and Spain. The analysed material was cDNA or gDNA that came from T cells, B-cell-depleted T cells, or PBMCs.

CDR3 length: 13 residues. Trimming removed 4 bases from V and 6 bases from J; junction bases left unmatched: 5. Assay: immunoSEQ multiplex PCR; the TCRdb copy retains only in-frame clones and omits some. In the table there are fewer than 350,000 clones, 85% of which are singletons. Across 20 to 25 US areas, participants ranged in age from about 18 to 90 years. This TCR was sampled from a woman aged 50 to 60 who had recovered from COVID-19. Input material: PBMCs or T cells enriched from blood (not recorded which). The J gene is TRBJ2-7, the V gene TRBV12-3 or TRBV12-4, with TRBD1 matching over 8 bases. The DNA for the CDR3 is TGTGCCAGCAGTTCGAACAGGGGGAGCGAGCAGTACTTC. It specifies CASSSNRGSEQYF.